These T cell receptor beta chains were read from a single sample in a study of T cell responses to AZD1222 COVID-19 vaccine. Repertoires were generated with immunoSEQ multiplex PCR, while TCRdb's copy carries only in-frame clones and drops some. The data show roughly 99,000 clones, around 90% seen once. The source was peripheral blood, collected 28 days after the second AZD1222 dose. The receptors come from an adult who received the AZD1222 COVID-19 vaccine. The CDR3 runs from the conserved cysteine through the conserved F or W. D genes are given only for firm matches. Clone size appears in some rows only: once, few, many, or a class for an expanded clone.

J gene: TRBJ2-1; clone size: -; D gene: TRBD2; V gene: TRBV6-2/TRBV6-3; CDR3 protein: CASSYQFGLAGDNEQFF; CDR3 DNA: TGTGCCAGCAGTTACCAATTTGGACTAGCGGGCGACAATGAGCAGTTCTTC
J gene: TRBJ2-2; clone size: -; D gene: -; V gene: TRBV19; CDR3 protein: CASRSHKNQGTGELFF; CDR3 DNA: TGTGCCAGTAGAAGTCACAAAAATCAGGGTACCGGGGAGCTGTTTTTT
J gene: TRBJ1-1; clone size: -; D gene: TRBD1; V gene: TRBV11-2; CDR3 protein: CASSPGTGAHTEAFF; CDR3 DNA: TGTGCCAGCAGCCCCGGGACAGGGGCCCACACTGAAGCTTTCTTT
J gene: TRBJ1-1; clone size: -; D gene: -; V gene: TRBV9; CDR3 protein: CASRPVQGFAEAFF; CDR3 DNA: TGTGCCAGCAGGCCCGTCCAGGGGTTTGCTGAAGCTTTCTTT
J gene: TRBJ2-7; clone size: -; D gene: TRBD2; V gene: TRBV5-4; CDR3 protein: CASSYYSGRSEQYF; CDR3 DNA: TGTGCCAGCAGCTACTATAGCGGGAGGAGCGAGCAGTACTTC
J gene: TRBJ2-3; clone size: once; D gene: TRBD2; V gene: TRBV11-3; CDR3 protein: CASSFSGSRSDTQYF; CDR3 DNA: TGTGCCAGCAGCTTTAGCGGGAGTAGATCAGATACGCAGTATTTT
J gene: TRBJ2-1; clone size: -; D gene: TRBD1; V gene: TRBV5-1; CDR3 protein: CASSSTRDRNNEQFF; CDR3 DNA: TGCGCCAGCAGCTCCACTCGGGACAGAAACAATGAGCAGTTCTTC
J gene: TRBJ1-4; clone size: -; D gene: TRBD1; V gene: TRBV15; CDR3 protein: CATSTGQAHTNEKLFF; CDR3 DNA: TGTGCCACCAGCACCGGACAGGCCCACACTAATGAAAAACTGTTTTTT
J gene: TRBJ1-3; clone size: -; D gene: TRBD1; V gene: TRBV11-2; CDR3 protein: CASSPTGAGSLTGNTIYF; CDR3 DNA: TGTGCCAGCAGCCCGACAGGGGCCGGTTCTCTTACTGGAAACACCATATATTTT
J gene: TRBJ1-3; clone size: -; D gene: -; V gene: TRBV4-1; CDR3 protein: CASSQPLLGNTIYF; CDR3 DNA: TGCGCCAGCAGCCAACCCTTACTGGGAAACACCATATATTTT
J gene: TRBJ2-5; clone size: -; D gene: TRBD2; V gene: TRBV27; CDR3 protein: CASSLEAGGWETQYF; CDR3 DNA: TGTGCCAGCAGTTTAGAGGCGGGGGGCTGGGAGACCCAGTACTTC